This T cell receptor beta chain derives from a study of blood T cell repertoires in COVID-19. Study overall: COVID-19 samples collected from the United States, Italy and Spain covered acute and convalescent phases. T cells, B-cell-depleted T cells, or PBMCs provided the cDNA or gDNA that served as material.

Here immunoSEQ multiplex PCR was the method, and the copy in TCRdb shows in-frame clones only, minus some. The data contain about 99,000 clones, roughly nine tenths of them singletons. Germline trimming cut 1 base from V and 3 bases from J; bases unmatched to any gene: 2. CDR3 length: 14 amino acids. CDR1 is SGHVS, CDR2 FNYEAQ, per germline. Material: peripheral blood. The chain combines TRBV7-6 with TRBJ1-2; TRBD1 matches at 7 bases. The receptor was derived from a human donor in a cohort sampled during active COVID-19. In nucleotides, the CDR3 is TGTGCCAGCAGCTTAGGAGGGGGCGACTATGGCTACACCTTC. Amino acid sequence: CASSLGGGDYGYTF.